Detailed here is one T cell receptor (beta chain). Its antigen target is currently unknown. No clone much larger than this one lies a single base away; base qualities are absent. The sample is drawn from a study of blood T cell repertoires in COVID-19 (dated by TCRdb to the early 2020s). Broadly, across the study: Samples from collaborators originated in the United States, Italy and Spain and spanned both the acute and convalescent phases of COVID-19. The material from the prospective study consisted of cDNA or gDNA derived from T cells, B-cell-depleted T cells, or PBMCs. Deeply sampled blood TCRbeta repertoires from subjects exposed to, actively infected with, or recovered from COVID-19 were included in the dataset. The repertoires were released in a freely available public database meant as a resource for research on the immune response to SARS-CoV-2. Samples came from the ongoing ImmuneRACE study (first 160 participants) plus 1,254 subjects from 6 global collaborators. A de-identified subject ID, COVID-19 status, age in years and sex were almost always included in the sample metadata. Where available, HLA class I and class II types were obtained from metadata supplied by the sample provider rather than from assay-based typing. Broad study findings and their caveats: The amount of clinical and demographic metadata varied by source and participant and was provided uncurated.

TCRbeta CDR3 regions were amplified from genomic DNA by means of the immunoSEQ Assay, a bias-controlled multiplex PCR. The original methods were these. Nucleated cell counts per sample were estimated from amplification of reference gene primers within the assay. To quantify the absolute abundance of each unique TCRbeta CDR3 rearrangement, sequence reads were collapsed and filtered. Productive Simpson clonality was computed per sample as the square root of Simpson's diversity index over productive rearrangements. TCRdb took over this immuneACCESS table, retaining in-frame rearrangements with V and J assigned. Such tables are incomplete; in checked studies, under half of the missing clones stem from an unresolved V gene, and the remainder is unexplained. The V and J calls and clone size come from that table; D and trimming were worked out from the DNA. The sample table contains roughly 250,000 clones; only one count was recorded for over 80% of them. The top ten clonotypes cover just over 0.85% of the sample.

Enrolling through a virtual design, the prospective study's participants ranged in age from roughly 18 to 100 years and lived across roughly 23 United States geographic areas. In the prospective study, cohorts were assigned on the basis of participant-reported clinical history obtained from a screening survey and a study questionnaire. Exposed participants had been in contact with someone with a PCR-confirmed or clinician-diagnosed COVID-19 case within 2 weeks of study entry. In the prospective study, mobile phlebotomists collected whole blood, serum and a nasopharyngeal or oropharyngeal swab from each participant. Over a roughly two-month period, participants in the prospective study had the option of providing additional blood draws and questionnaires. Before DNA extraction, prospective study blood samples were shipped either frozen or at room temperature. V lost 5 bases and J lost 3 bases; the stretch between them is 8 bases long. According to the germline V gene, CDR1 reads MNHEY and CDR2 reads SVGAGI. Reading from cysteine to phenylalanine, the CDR3 counts 13 amino acids. The read is trimmed to its CDR3 DNA, 39 bases read in frame from base 1.

The sequence came from a man aged 50 or older who had been exposed to COVID-19. This chain is built from TRBV6-5 and TRBJ1-3; there is no confident call for the D gene. The sample was PBMCs or T cells enriched from blood (not recorded which). CDR3 loop: CASSNGVGNTIYF. The DNA sequence is as follows: TGTGCCAGCAGTAACGGGGTTGGAAACACCATATATTTT.